Listed below are T cell receptor beta chains from one sample, sequenced in a study of shared clonotypes between healthy human individuals. Here immunoSEQ multiplex PCR was the method, and the copy in TCRdb shows in-frame clones only, minus some. Of about 2.2 million clones in the sample, 90% to 95% were seen once. Material for sequencing was naive CD8+ T cells from PBMCs. Every receptor here comes from a young man in good health. Some clones in this sample may be carry-over from other donors' samples. Each CDR3 is given with its conserved first and last residue. Fields, in order: clone size, V gene, J gene, D gene, CDR3 protein, CDR3 DNA. A D gene is named only where the DNA matches it firmly. Only some rows state a clone size, as once, few, many or a class for expanded clones.

clone_size: -; v_call: TRBV27; j_call: TRBJ1-5; d_call: -; cdr3_aa: CASNPRVIQAPTDQPQHF; cdr3_nt: TGTGCCAGCAACCCTAGGGTTATACAGGCGCCCACCGATCAGCCCCAGCATTTT
clone_size: few; v_call: TRBV11-2; j_call: TRBJ2-7; d_call: -; cdr3_aa: CASSLDRGAHEQYF; cdr3_nt: TGTGCCAGCAGCTTAGATCGAGGGGCCCACGAGCAGTACTTC
clone_size: -; v_call: TRBV4-1; j_call: TRBJ2-3; d_call: -; cdr3_aa: CASSQIGAFPDTQYF; cdr3_nt: TGCGCCAGCAGCCAGATTGGTGCCTTTCCAGATACGCAGTATTTT
clone_size: -; v_call: TRBV19; j_call: TRBJ2-7; d_call: -; cdr3_aa: CASSTNSYEQYF; cdr3_nt: TGTGCCAGCTCCACTAACTCCTACGAGCAGTACTTC
clone_size: -; v_call: TRBV27; j_call: TRBJ2-7; d_call: TRBD1; cdr3_aa: CASSFGTGPYEQYF; cdr3_nt: TGTGCCAGCAGTTTTGGGACAGGACCCTACGAGCAGTACTTC
clone_size: few; v_call: TRBV30; j_call: TRBJ1-1; d_call: -; cdr3_aa: CAWSVRGISTEAFF; cdr3_nt: TGTGCCTGGAGTGTCCGAGGGATTTCTACTGAAGCTTTCTTT
clone_size: -; v_call: TRBV4-2; j_call: TRBJ2-1; d_call: TRBD2; cdr3_aa: CASSQRAWGTSVHEQFF; cdr3_nt: TGTGCCAGCAGCCAACGCGCGTGGGGGACTAGTGTCCATGAGCAGTTCTTC
clone_size: -; v_call: TRBV10-1; j_call: TRBJ2-1; d_call: -; cdr3_aa: CASSERRGAPSSYNEQFF; cdr3_nt: TGCGCCAGCAGTGAGAGGAGGGGGGCTCCGAGCTCCTACAATGAGCAGTTCTTC
clone_size: -; v_call: TRBV19; j_call: TRBJ1-1; d_call: TRBD1; cdr3_aa: CASSIQGATEAFF; cdr3_nt: TGTGCCAGTAGTATCCAGGGGGCGACTGAAGCTTTCTTT
clone_size: -; v_call: TRBV7-9; j_call: TRBJ1-5; d_call: -; cdr3_aa: CASSLGGGGRQPQHF; cdr3_nt: TGTGCCAGCAGCTTAGGAGGGGGGGGCCGACAGCCCCAGCATTTT
clone_size: -; v_call: TRBV10-3; j_call: TRBJ2-1; d_call: TRBD2; cdr3_aa: CAISQFASGRAENEQFF; cdr3_nt: TGTGCCATCAGTCAGTTCGCTAGCGGGAGGGCCGAGAATGAGCAGTTCTTC
clone_size: -; v_call: TRBV14; j_call: TRBJ2-1; d_call: TRBD2; cdr3_aa: CASSRDSLGGIAGNPEQFF; cdr3_nt: TGTGCCAGCAGCCGAGACAGTTTGGGGGGTATAGCGGGAAACCCTGAGCAGTTCTTC
clone_size: -; v_call: TRBV28; j_call: TRBJ2-7; d_call: TRBD1; cdr3_aa: CASRDRAYEQYF; cdr3_nt: TGTGCCAGCAGAGACAGGGCCTACGAGCAGTACTTC
clone_size: -; v_call: TRBV28; j_call: TRBJ2-7; d_call: -; cdr3_aa: CASSSLTGFYEQYF; cdr3_nt: TGTGCCAGCAGTTCGCTTACAGGGTTCTACGAGCAGTACTTC
clone_size: -; v_call: TRBV5-1; j_call: TRBJ2-1; d_call: -; cdr3_aa: CASKGPRNEQFF; cdr3_nt: TGCGCCAGCAAGGGACCTCGGAATGAGCAGTTCTTC
clone_size: -; v_call: TRBV19; j_call: TRBJ2-7; d_call: -; cdr3_aa: CASTGSGEQYF; cdr3_nt: TGTGCCAGTACAGGGAGTGGGGAGCAGTACTTC
clone_size: once; v_call: TRBV14; j_call: TRBJ2-1; d_call: TRBD1; cdr3_aa: CATRQGGVNEQFF; cdr3_nt: TGTGCCACCCGACAGGGGGGGGTCAATGAGCAGTTCTTC
clone_size: -; v_call: TRBV6-5; j_call: TRBJ2-7; d_call: TRBD1; cdr3_aa: CASSTGGFAEQYF; cdr3_nt: TGTGCCAGCAGTACAGGGGGTTTCGCCGAGCAGTACTTC
clone_size: -; v_call: TRBV14; j_call: TRBJ2-7; d_call: -; cdr3_aa: CASSQGGLKQYF; cdr3_nt: TGTGCCAGCAGCCAAGGGGGCCTCAAGCAGTACTTC
clone_size: -; v_call: TRBV6-4; j_call: TRBJ2-2; d_call: TRBD1; cdr3_aa: CASSDSGGYAGELFF; cdr3_nt: TGTGCCAGCAGTGATTCAGGGGGATATGCCGGGGAGCTGTTTTTT
clone_size: -; v_call: TRBV16; j_call: TRBJ2-7; d_call: TRBD2; cdr3_aa: CASSQSGEGRNEQYF; cdr3_nt: TGTGCCAGCAGCCAATCTGGGGAGGGGAGGAACGAGCAGTACTTC
clone_size: once; v_call: TRBV7-8; j_call: TRBJ2-7; d_call: -; cdr3_aa: CASSSSARDVHYEQYF; cdr3_nt: TGTGCCAGCAGCTCCAGCGCCCGGGACGTACATTACGAGCAGTACTTC
clone_size: -; v_call: TRBV21-1; j_call: TRBJ1-1; d_call: -; cdr3_aa: CASSKVGGRQNTEAFF; cdr3_nt: TGTGCCAGCAGCAAAGTGGGCGGCAGGCAGAACACTGAAGCTTTCTTT
clone_size: -; v_call: TRBV28; j_call: TRBJ2-7; d_call: -; cdr3_aa: CASSPQVFGSSYEQYF; cdr3_nt: TGTGCCAGCAGTCCCCAAGTTTTCGGTAGCTCCTACGAGCAGTACTTC
clone_size: -; v_call: TRBV19; j_call: TRBJ1-2; d_call: -; cdr3_aa: CASSLYGPVVYGYTF; cdr3_nt: TGTGCCAGTAGCCTCTATGGACCGGTCGTCTATGGCTACACCTTC
clone_size: -; v_call: TRBV7-3; j_call: TRBJ2-7; d_call: TRBD1; cdr3_aa: CASSAGQGEQYF; cdr3_nt: TGTGCCAGCAGCGCGGGACAGGGGGAGCAGTACTTC
clone_size: -; v_call: TRBV6-5; j_call: TRBJ1-1; d_call: -; cdr3_aa: CASSYLFTEAFF; cdr3_nt: TGTGCCAGCAGTTACTTGTTCACTGAAGCTTTCTTT
clone_size: once; v_call: TRBV13; j_call: TRBJ2-7; d_call: -; cdr3_aa: CASSHRGGGTYEQYF; cdr3_nt: TGTGCCAGCAGCCACCGAGGAGGAGGGACCTACGAGCAGTACTTC
clone_size: -; v_call: TRBV28; j_call: TRBJ2-7; d_call: -; cdr3_aa: CASSLTPGPNYEQYF; cdr3_nt: TGTGCCAGCAGTTTGACCCCGGGACCGAACTACGAGCAGTACTTC